This T cell receptor beta chain was documented in a study of CD8 T cells in ankylosing spondylitis. This CDR3 contains 17 residues. Per germline, CDR1 SQVTM and CDR2 ANQGSEA. V dropped 1 base and J dropped 3 bases, with 22 bases sitting between them. Comments on this clonotype: Its antigen is not identified.

Quantitative 5'-RACE with molecular barcodes generated TCR beta libraries. TCRdb used MiXCR to reprocess the 5' RACE reads, holding one entry per CDR3 protein. Seen here are some 240,000 distinct CDR3 sequences, over 15% observed once, and the top ten hold approximately 33%. Study observations and caveats: Reports of some motif variants in reactive arthritis synovial fluid and blood predate this one.

The clonotype was recovered from a male donor with ankylosing spondylitis or in good health (not recorded which). The chain couples TRBV29-1 to TRBJ2-7, with D uncertain. The specimen sequenced was blood, either unsorted or a sorted T cell fraction (not recorded which). The chain's CDR3 is CSVEVGVVGSAYYEQYF. The CDR3 DNA reads TGCAGCGTTGAAGTGGGCGTAGTTGGGTCGGCATACTACGAGCAGTACTTC.